Described below is a single T cell receptor beta chain sequence and its context. This CDR3 has 12 residues. In germline, CDR1 is SNHLY, CDR2 FYNNEI. V dropped 7 bases and J dropped 7; count of bases not matched to a gene: 4. TCRdb's copy holds only in-frame clones and misses some; the assay was immunoSEQ multiplex PCR. Of tens of thousands of clones listed, 91% are singletons. This sample is drawn from a study of blood T cell repertoires in COVID-19. V and J are TRBV2 and TRBJ2-7, with 10 bases matching TRBD1. Sequencing was done on a sample of peripheral blood. The TCR sequence derives from a man between 65 and 79 years old with active COVID-19. The DNA for the CDR3 is TGTGCCAGCAAAGACAGGGGGCTTGAGCAGTACTTC. Amino acids: CASKDRGLEQYF.